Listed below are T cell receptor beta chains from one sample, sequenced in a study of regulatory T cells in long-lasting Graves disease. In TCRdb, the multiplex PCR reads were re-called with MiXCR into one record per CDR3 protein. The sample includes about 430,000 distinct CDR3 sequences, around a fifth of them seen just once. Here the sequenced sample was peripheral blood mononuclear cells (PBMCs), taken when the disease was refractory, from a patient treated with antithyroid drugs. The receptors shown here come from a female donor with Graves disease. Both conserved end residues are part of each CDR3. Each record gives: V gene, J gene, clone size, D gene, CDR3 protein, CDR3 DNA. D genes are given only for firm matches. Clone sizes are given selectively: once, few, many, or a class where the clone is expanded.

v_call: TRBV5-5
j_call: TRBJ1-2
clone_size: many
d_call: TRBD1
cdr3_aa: CASSLGPAGGDGYTF
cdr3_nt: TGTGCCAGCAGCTTGGGCCCGGCAGGGGGCGATGGCTACACCTTC

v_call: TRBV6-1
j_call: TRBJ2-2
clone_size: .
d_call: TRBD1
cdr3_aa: CASTPAGQGNTGELFF
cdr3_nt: TGTGCCAGCACGCCGGCGGGACAGGGGAACACCGGGGAGCTGTTTTTT

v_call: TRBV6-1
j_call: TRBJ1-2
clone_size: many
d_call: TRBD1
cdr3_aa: CASSMTGGASGYTF
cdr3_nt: TGTGCCAGCTCGATGACAGGGGGCGCGAGTGGCTACACCTTC

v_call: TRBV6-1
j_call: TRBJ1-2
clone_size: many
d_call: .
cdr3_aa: CASSDALGGYTF
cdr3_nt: TGTGCCAGCAGTGATGCACTCGGCGGCTACACCTTC

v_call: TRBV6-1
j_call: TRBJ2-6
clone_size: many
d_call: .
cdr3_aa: CASSQQGNGANVLTF
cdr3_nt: TGTGCCAGCAGTCAACAGGGTAATGGCGCCAACGTCCTGACTTTC

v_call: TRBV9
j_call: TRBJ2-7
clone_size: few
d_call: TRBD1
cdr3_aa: CASSVSWDSHYEQYF
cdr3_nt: TGTGCCAGCAGCGTTAGTTGGGACAGCCACTACGAGCAGTACTTC

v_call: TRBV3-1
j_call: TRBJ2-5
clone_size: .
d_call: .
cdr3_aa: CASSWQGKETQYF
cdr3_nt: TGTGCCAGCAGCTGGCAGGGTAAAGAGACCCAGTACTTC

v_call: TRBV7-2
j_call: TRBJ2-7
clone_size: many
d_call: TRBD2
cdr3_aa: CASSLRIGQTGTSGRPLYEQYF
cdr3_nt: TGTGCCAGCAGCTTACGAATCGGACAGACCGGGACTAGCGGGAGGCCACTCTACGAGCAGTACTTC

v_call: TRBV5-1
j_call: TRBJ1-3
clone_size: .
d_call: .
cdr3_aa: CASSPGAGSGNTIYF
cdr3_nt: TGCGCCAGCAGCCCTGGGGCGGGATCAGGAAACACCATATATTTT

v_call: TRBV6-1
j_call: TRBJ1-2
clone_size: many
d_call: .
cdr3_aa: CASRMRDNSYGYTF
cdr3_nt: TGTGCCAGCAGGATGAGGGACAACTCCTATGGCTACACCTTC

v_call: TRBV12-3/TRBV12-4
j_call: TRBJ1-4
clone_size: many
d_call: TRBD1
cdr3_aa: CASSFRDREEKLFF
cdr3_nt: TGTGCCAGCAGTTTTAGGGACAGGGAGGAAAAACTGTTTTTT

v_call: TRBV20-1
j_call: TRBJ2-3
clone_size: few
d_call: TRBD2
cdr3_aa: CSAREDGGVGQYF
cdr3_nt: TGCAGTGCTAGAGAAGATGGGGGGGTCGGGCAGTATTTT

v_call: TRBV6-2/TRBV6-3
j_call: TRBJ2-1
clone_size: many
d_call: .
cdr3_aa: CATGIASYNEQFF
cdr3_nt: TGTGCCACCGGAATAGCGTCATACAATGAGCAGTTCTTC

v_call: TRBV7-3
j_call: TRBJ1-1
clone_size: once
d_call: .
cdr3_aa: CASSPIEGSEAFF
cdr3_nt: TGTGCCAGCAGCCCAATTGAAGGTTCTGAAGCTTTCTTT

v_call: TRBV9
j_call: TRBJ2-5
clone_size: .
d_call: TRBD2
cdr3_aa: CASSASSGRGAQYF
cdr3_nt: TGTGCCAGCAGCGCATCCAGCGGGAGAGGGGCCCAGTACTTC

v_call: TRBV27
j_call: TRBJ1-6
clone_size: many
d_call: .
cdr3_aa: CASSFRDQGYNSPLHF
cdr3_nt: TGTGCCAGCAGTTTCAGGGATCAGGGATATAATTCACCCCTCCACTTT

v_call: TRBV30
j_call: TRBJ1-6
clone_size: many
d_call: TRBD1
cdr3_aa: CAWSEGAGPNSPLHF
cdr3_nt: TGTGCCTGGAGCGAGGGGGCGGGCCCGAATTCACCCCTCCACTTT

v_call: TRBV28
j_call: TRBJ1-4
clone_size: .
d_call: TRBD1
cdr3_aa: CASRGGTGNEKLFF
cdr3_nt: TGTGCCAGCCGGGGGGGGACAGGGAATGAAAAACTGTTTTTT

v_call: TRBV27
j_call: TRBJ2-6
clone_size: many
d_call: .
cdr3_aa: CASTELSSGANVLTF
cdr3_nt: TGTGCCAGCACTGAATTGAGCTCTGGGGCCAACGTCCTGACTTTC

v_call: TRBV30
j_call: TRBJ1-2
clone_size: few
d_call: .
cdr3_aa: CAWSLGNYGYTF
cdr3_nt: TGTGCCTGGAGCTTGGGTAACTATGGCTACACCTTC

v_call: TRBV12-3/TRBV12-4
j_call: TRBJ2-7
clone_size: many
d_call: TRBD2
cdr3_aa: CASSLTSGDYEQYF
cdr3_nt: TGTGCCAGCAGTTTGACTAGCGGAGACTACGAGCAGTACTTC

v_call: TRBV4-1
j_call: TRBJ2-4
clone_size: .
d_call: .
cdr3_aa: CASSQDGDRAKNIQYF
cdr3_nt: TGCGCCAGCAGCCAAGACGGTGATCGGGCCAAAAACATTCAGTACTTC

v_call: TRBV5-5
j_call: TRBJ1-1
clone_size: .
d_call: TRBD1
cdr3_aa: CASSLVLTGRAFF
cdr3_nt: TGTGCCAGCAGCTTGGTCCTGACAGGGAGAGCTTTCTTT

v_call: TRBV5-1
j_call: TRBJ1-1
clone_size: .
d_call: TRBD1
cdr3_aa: CASSLDTGGIPTAFF
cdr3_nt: TGCGCCAGCAGCTTGGATACAGGGGGGATCCCGACAGCTTTCTTT

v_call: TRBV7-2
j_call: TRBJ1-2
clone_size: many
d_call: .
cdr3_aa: CASSPRTDNYGYTF
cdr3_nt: TGTGCCAGCAGCCCCCGGACGGATAACTATGGCTACACCTTC

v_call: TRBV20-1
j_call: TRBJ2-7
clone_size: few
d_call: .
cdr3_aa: CSARVRAHESGSYEQYF
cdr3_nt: TGCAGTGCTAGAGTTAGAGCCCACGAATCGGGCTCCTACGAGCAGTACTTC

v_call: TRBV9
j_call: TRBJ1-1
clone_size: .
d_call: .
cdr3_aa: CASSADTMNTEAFF
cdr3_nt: TGTGCCAGCAGCGCGGACACAATGAACACTGAAGCTTTCTTT

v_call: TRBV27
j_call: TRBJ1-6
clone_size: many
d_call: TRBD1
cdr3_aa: CASSVTGGLYNSPLHF
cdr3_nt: TGTGCCAGCAGCGTCACAGGGGGACTCTATAATTCACCCCTCCACTTT

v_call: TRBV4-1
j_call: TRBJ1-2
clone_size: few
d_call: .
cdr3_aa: CASSQGDSRGYGYTF
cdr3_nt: TGCGCCAGCAGCCAAGGAGACTCCAGGGGCTATGGCTACACCTTC

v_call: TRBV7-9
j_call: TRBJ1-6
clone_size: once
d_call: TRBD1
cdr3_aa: CASSPGQGSPLHF
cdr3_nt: TGTGCCAGCAGCCCCGGACAGGGTTCACCCCTCCACTTT

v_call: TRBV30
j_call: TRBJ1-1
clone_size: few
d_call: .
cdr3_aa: CAWSVRWGTEAFF
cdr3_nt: TGTGCCTGGAGTGTAAGGTGGGGCACTGAAGCTTTCTTT

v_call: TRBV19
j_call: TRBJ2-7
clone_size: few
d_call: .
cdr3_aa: CASSNYDSYEQYF
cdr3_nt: TGTGCCAGTAGTAATTATGACTCCTACGAGCAGTACTTC

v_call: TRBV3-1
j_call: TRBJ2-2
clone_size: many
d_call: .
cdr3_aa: CASSQLNGGELFF
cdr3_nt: TGTGCCAGCAGCCAACTTAACGGCGGGGAGCTGTTTTTT

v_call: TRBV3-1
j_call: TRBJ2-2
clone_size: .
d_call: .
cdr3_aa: CASSPYEISGRELFF
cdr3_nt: TGTGCCAGCAGCCCGTACGAAATTTCGGGGAGGGAGCTGTTTTTT

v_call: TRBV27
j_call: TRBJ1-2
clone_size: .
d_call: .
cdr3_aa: CASSFGSGRGYTF
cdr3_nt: TGTGCCAGCAGTTTTGGCTCAGGGAGAGGCTACACCTTC

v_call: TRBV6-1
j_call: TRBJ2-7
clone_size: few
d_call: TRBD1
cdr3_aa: CASNPGQGTEQYF
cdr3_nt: TGTGCCAGCAATCCCGGACAGGGGACCGAGCAGTACTTC

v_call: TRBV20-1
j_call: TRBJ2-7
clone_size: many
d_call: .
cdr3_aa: CSARDSYSYEQYF
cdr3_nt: TGCAGTGCTAGAGATAGTTATTCCTACGAGCAGTACTTC

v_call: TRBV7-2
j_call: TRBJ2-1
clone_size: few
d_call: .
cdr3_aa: CATTRRETSSYNEQFF
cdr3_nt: TGTGCCACCACCCGGCGGGAAACCAGCTCCTACAATGAGCAGTTCTTC

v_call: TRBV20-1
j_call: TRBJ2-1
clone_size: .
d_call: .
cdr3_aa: CSARRGYNEQFF
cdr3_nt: TGCAGTGCTAGACGAGGTTACAATGAGCAGTTCTTC

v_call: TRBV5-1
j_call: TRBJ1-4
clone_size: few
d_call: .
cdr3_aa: CASSWTGEGEKLFF
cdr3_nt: TGCGCCAGCAGCTGGACGGGTGAGGGTGAAAAACTGTTTTTT

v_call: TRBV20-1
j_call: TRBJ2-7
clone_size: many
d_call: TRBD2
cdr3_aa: CSARDSVRLAGVIRYEQYF
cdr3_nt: TGCAGTGCTAGAGATAGTGTGAGACTAGCGGGAGTGATTCGATACGAGCAGTACTTC

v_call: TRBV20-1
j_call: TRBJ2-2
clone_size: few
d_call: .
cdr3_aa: CSARDSGRGTGELFF
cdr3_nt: TGCAGTGCTAGAGATAGCGGCCGGGGAACCGGGGAGCTGTTTTTT

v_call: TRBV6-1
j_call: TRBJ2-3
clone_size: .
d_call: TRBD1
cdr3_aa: CASSEDRGHGDTQYF
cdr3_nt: TGTGCCAGCAGCGAAGACAGGGGGCATGGAGATACGCAGTATTTT

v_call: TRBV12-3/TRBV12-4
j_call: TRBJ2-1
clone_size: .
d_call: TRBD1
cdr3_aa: CASIPTGPGNEQFF
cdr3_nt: TGTGCCAGCATACCGACAGGGCCAGGCAATGAGCAGTTCTTC

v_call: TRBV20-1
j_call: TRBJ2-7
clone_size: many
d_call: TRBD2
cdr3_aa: CSARGASGGLSDEQYF
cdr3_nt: TGCAGTGCTAGAGGGGCTAGCGGGGGCCTTAGTGACGAGCAGTACTTC

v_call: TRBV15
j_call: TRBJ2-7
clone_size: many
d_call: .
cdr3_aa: CATSREDRLNSYEQYF
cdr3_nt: TGTGCCACCAGCAGAGAAGACAGACTTAACTCCTACGAGCAGTACTTC

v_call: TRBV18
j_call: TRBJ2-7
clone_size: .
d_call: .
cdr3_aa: CASRRTGADEQYF
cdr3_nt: TGTGCCAGCAGACGGACGGGAGCTGACGAGCAGTACTTC

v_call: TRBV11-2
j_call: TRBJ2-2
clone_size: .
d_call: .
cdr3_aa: CASSLLALGNTGELFF
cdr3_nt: TGTGCCAGCAGCTTACTTGCGCTGGGAAACACCGGGGAGCTGTTTTTT

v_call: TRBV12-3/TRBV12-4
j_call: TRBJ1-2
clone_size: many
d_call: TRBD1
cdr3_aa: CASSPLMTGDESGYTF
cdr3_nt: TGTGCCAGCAGCCCACTAATGACAGGGGATGAGAGTGGCTACACCTTC

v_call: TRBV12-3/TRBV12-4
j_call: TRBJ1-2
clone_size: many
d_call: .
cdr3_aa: CASSLGARGGNYGYTF
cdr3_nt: TGTGCCAGCAGTTTAGGCGCACGGGGGGGGAACTATGGCTACACCTTC

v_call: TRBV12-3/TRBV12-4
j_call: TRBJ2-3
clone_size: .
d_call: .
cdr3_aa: CASSFGQRVTDTQYF
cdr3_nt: TGTGCCAGCAGTTTTGGCCAGAGGGTCACAGATACGCAGTATTTT